This TCR beta chain stems from a study of CD8+ T cells in alopecia areata. Sampling of alopecia areata patients yielded lesional scalp punch biopsies as well as peripheral blood. Study outcomes and limitations: With patients, TCR sharing proved less clear than in mice, a difference possibly related to HLA. Greater clonality was observed in lesional scalp samples, especially alopecia totalis/universalis, versus normal scalp.

Regarding this clone: Antigen: not known.

Extracted from the samples, RNA was reverse transcribed into cDNA to serve as the sequencing template. Repertoires were generated with immunoSEQ multiplex PCR, while TCRdb's copy carries only in-frame clones and drops some. Of 90,000 to 120,000 clones detected, approximately 50% appear once; the ten largest clones hold roughly a quarter. This CDR3 region has 14 residues. The germline gives CDR1 MNHEY, CDR2 SMNVEV (reference sequence). J was trimmed by 4 bases and V by 4 bases; bases with no gene match: 4. Input material: NKG2D-low CD8+ T cells sorted from blood. The clonotype comes from a human donor with alopecia areata. This chain joins TRBV27 and TRBJ1-2; 9 bases map to TRBD1. The CDR3 DNA is TGTGCCAGCAGTTACTTACAGGGGGCCTATGGCTACACCTTC. It is translated as CASSYLQGAYGYTF.